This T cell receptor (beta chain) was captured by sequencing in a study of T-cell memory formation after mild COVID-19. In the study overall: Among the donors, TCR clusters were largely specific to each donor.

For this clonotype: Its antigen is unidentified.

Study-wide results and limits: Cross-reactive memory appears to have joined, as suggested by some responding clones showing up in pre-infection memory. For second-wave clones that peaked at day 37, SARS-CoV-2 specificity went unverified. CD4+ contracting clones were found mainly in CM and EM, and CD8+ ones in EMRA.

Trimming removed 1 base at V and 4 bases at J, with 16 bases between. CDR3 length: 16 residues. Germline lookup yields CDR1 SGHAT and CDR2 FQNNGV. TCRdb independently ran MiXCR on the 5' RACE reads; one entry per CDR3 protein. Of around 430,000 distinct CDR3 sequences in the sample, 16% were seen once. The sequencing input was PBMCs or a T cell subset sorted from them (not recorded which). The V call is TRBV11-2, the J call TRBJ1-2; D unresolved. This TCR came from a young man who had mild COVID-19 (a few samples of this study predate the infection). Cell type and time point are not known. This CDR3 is CASSLGAPEAFYGYTF. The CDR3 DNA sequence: TGTGCCAGCAGCTTAGGCGCGCCCGAGGCATTCTATGGCTACACCTTC.